This TCR beta chain came from a study of blood T cell repertoires in COVID-19 (TCRdb year 2020). In terms of the full investigation: Samples from collaborators originated in the United States, Italy and Spain and spanned both the acute and convalescent phases of COVID-19. Sample metadata almost always included a de-identified subject ID, COVID-19 status, age in years and sex. The samples were drawn from two sources: the first 160 participants of the ongoing ImmuneRACE study, and over 950 subjects contributed by 6 global collaborators. The prospective study material was composed of cDNA or gDNA derived from T cells, B-cell-depleted T cells, or PBMCs. Where available, HLA class I and class II types were obtained from metadata supplied by the sample provider rather than from assay-based typing. A freely available public database, intended as a resource for researchers studying the immune response to SARS-CoV-2, is where the repertoires were released. The dataset comprised deeply sampled blood TCRbeta repertoires from subjects exposed to, actively infected with, or recovered from COVID-19.

Each collaborating institution followed its own protocols to collect whole blood in K2EDTA tubes. For TCRbeta analysis, collaborator samples were shipped as frozen whole blood, as isolated PBMCs, or as DNA extracted from either sample type. The paper as a whole reports these results and caveats: How much clinical and demographic metadata was included differed by source and by participant, and the metadata was provided uncurated.

As for this clone: Its antigen has not been determined. Per-base quality was not reported, and no clone a single base away is much larger than it.

The immunoSEQ Assay, a bias-controlled multiplex PCR, was used to amplify TCRbeta CDR3 regions from genomic DNA. In the paper's pipeline: Within the assay, amplification of reference gene primers was used to estimate how many nucleated cells each sample contained. To quantify the absolute abundance of each unique TCRbeta CDR3 rearrangement, sequence reads were collapsed and filtered. For each sample, productive Simpson clonality was calculated as the square root of Simpson's diversity index over productive rearrangements. TCRdb carries this immuneACCESS record with in-frame sequences only. Its versions omit some clonotypes, under half of them owing to an unresolved V gene in the studies checked, with the rest unexplained. V, J and clone size reflect that table, while D and trimming were determined from the DNA. In this sample the table shows tens of thousands of clones, roughly 90% of which occur a single time. 9.5% to 15% of the sample lies in the top ten.

The germline V gene encodes CDR1 SGHRS and CDR2 YFSETQ. A distance of 4 bases separates the germline ends of V and J, which lose 4 bases and 2 bases respectively. There are 11 amino acids in the CDR3, from cysteine to phenylalanine inclusive. Only the CDR3 DNA stays, 33 bases, in frame from base 1. This TCR came from a man in his 70s with active or convalescent COVID-19. The chain links TRBV5-1 with TRBJ2-7, with an unclear D gene assignment. Sequences were obtained from peripheral blood. The DNA sequence follows: TGCGCCAGCAGCGACACCTACGAGCAGTACTTC. It codes for CASSDTYEQYF.